The 3 T cell receptor beta chains presented below share a single source sample, sequenced in a study of cytomegalovirus exposure and HLA in healthy donors. PCR used 60 Vbeta primers and 13 Jbeta primers. The protocol was immunoSEQ multiplex PCR, while the TCRdb copy is restricted to in-frame clones and leaves out a portion. The sample includes about 140,000 clones, roughly 80% of them seen just once. Material for sequencing was PBMCs. The receptors shown here come from a female donor in good health and CMV-seronegative.

This CDR3 reads CASTGALNTEAFF. The CDR3 nucleotides read TGTGCCAGTACAGGGGCCCTGAACACTGAAGCTTTCTTT. This chain connects TRBV27 to TRBJ1-1, with TRBD1 matching over 7 bases. The CDR3 extends over 13 amino acids. The V and J ends lost 9 bases and 0 bases, in that order; junction bases with no gene match: 4. Germline V CDR1 and CDR2: MNHEY, SMNVEV (reference sequence).

The V and J genes are TRBV27 and TRBJ2-1, with TRBD1 identical over 9 bases. The CDR3 extends over 16 amino acids. Losses at the gene ends were 3 bases for V and 9 bases for J; bases not matched to a gene: 12. CDR1 and CDR2 from the germline V gene are MNHEY and SMNVEV (reference sequence). CDR3 coding DNA: TGTGCCAGCAGTTTCTTCGGACAGGGGCGGTTTAGTGAGCAGTTCTTC. Its protein is CASSFFGQGRFSEQFF.

This sequence joins TRBV28 and TRBJ2-7; no clear D gene. The length of the CDR3 is 14 residues. The V end lost 2 bases, the J end lost 2 bases, and 10 bases lay between the germline ends. Looked up from germline, CDR1 is MDHEN and CDR2 is SYDVKM. The CDR3 DNA follows: TGTGCCAGCAGTTTAGGCCTTTACCCCTACGAGCAGTACTTC. Translation gives CASSLGLYPYEQYF.